This T cell receptor beta chain is from a study of CD8 T cells in Susac syndrome. RNA totalling about 0.45 to 1 ug underwent reverse transcription with random hexamers. TCR beta CDR3 was amplified by immunoSEQ covering 54 Vbeta and 13 Jbeta. MiXCR was run by TCRdb on the immunoSEQ multiplex PCR reads, yielding one entry per CDR3 protein. The table records 150,000 to 200,000 distinct CDR3 sequences, about 91% of them present only once. Germline trimming cut 6 bases from V and 0 bases from J; bases unmatched to any gene: 5. The CDR3 is 15 residues long. In contrast to the negatively isolated CD8+ and CD4+ T cells, TEMRA cells were FACS-enriched.

The sequenced material came from CD4+ T cells from PBMCs. This clonotype was sampled from a human donor in good health. The chain carries TRBV12-3 or TRBV12-4 and TRBJ2-7; 10 nucleotides match TRBD1. The chain's CDR3 is CASRLDRGSSYEQYF. As DNA, the CDR3 is TGTGCCAGCAGACTGGACAGGGGGAGCTCCTACGAGCAGTACTTC.